The rows below give T cell receptor beta chains drawn from one sample of a study of OX40 agonist ivuxolimab in advanced cancers. Clones were read by immunoSEQ multiplex PCR, and TCRdb kept only the in-frame ones, dropping some. The repertoire has about 30,000 clones, roughly 68% of them found once; the top ten carry around an eighth. The starting material was CD4+ or CD8+ T cells sorted from blood, obtained in a trial of the OX40 agonist ivuxolimab. Every receptor here comes from an adult with an advanced solid tumor such as melanoma, head and neck, liver or kidney cancer. Both conserved end residues are part of each CDR3. D genes are given only for firm matches. The size of a clone is reported for some rows only, either as once, few or many, or as a class for expanded clones.

v_gene	j_gene	d_gene	abundance	CDR3nt	CDR3aa
TRBV7-8	TRBJ2-2	NA	NA	TGTGCCAGCAGCTTAGTTGATACCGGGGAGCTGTTTTTT	CASSLVDTGELFF
TRBV5-8	TRBJ1-5	NA	NA	TGTGCCAGCAGCTCGCTGTTTGAGCAGGGAAGTATAGGCAATCAGCCCCAGCATTTT	CASSSLFEQGSIGNQPQHF
TRBV6-5	TRBJ1-3	NA	medium-sized	TGTGCCAGCAGTCCCCGGCACTCTGGAAACACCATATATTTT	CASSPRHSGNTIYF
TRBV14	TRBJ1-2	NA	once	TGTGCCAGCAGCCAAATCGGGGGTTATGGCTACACCTTC	CASSQIGGYGYTF
TRBV10-3	TRBJ1-1	NA	NA	TGTGCCATCAGTGACCTGGTATCAGGGGAGGGAGCTTTCTTT	CAISDLVSGEGAFF
TRBV7-3	TRBJ1-5	NA	NA	TGTGCCAGCAGCTTAGTAGGGCCCAATCAGCCCCAGCATTTT	CASSLVGPNQPQHF
TRBV6-1	TRBJ1-4	TRBD1	medium-sized	TGTGCCAGCAGACCTAGACAGGGAACTAATGAAAAACTGTTTTTT	CASRPRQGTNEKLFF
TRBV6-5	TRBJ2-7	NA	NA	TGTGCCAGCAGTTATGATGGGGCGCGATTTTACGAGCAGTACTTC	CASSYDGARFYEQYF
TRBV25-1	TRBJ2-5	NA	NA	TGTGCCAGCACTCAACTTCGTTGGGAGACCCAGTACTTC	CASTQLRWETQYF
TRBV13	TRBJ1-4	TRBD1	large	TGTGCCAGCAGCTTAAGGACAGGGGGCTTGACAACTAATGAAAAACTGTTTTTT	CASSLRTGGLTTNEKLFF
TRBV14	TRBJ2-3	TRBD1	NA	TGTGCCAGCAGCCAAGGCCTTCACCCGGGACAGGTGTATTTT	CASSQGLHPGQVYF
TRBV5-5	TRBJ2-2	NA	NA	TGTGCCAGCAGCCCAGACACCGGGGAGCTGTTTTTT	CASSPDTGELFF
TRBV5-1	TRBJ1-4	NA	NA	TGCGCCAGCAGCCCCGGAGGGGACTTTGAAAAACTGTTTTTT	CASSPGGDFEKLFF
TRBV2	TRBJ1-4	TRBD1	NA	TGTGCCAGCAGCTTAAGGACAGGGGGCTTGACAACTAATGAAAAACTGTTTTTT	CASSLRTGGLTTNEKLFF
TRBV11-1	TRBJ1-1	NA	few	TGTGCCAGCAGCTTAGTTCGAGGGTCGTTCACTGAAGCTTTCTTT	CASSLVRGSFTEAFF
TRBV14	TRBJ1-1	NA	NA	TGTGCCAGCAGCCCTAGGGGCCTTACCCAGGAGGCTTTCTTT	CASSPRGLTQEAFF
TRBV6-5	TRBJ1-1	NA	NA	TGTGCCAGCAGTTCGGGTCCTATGAACACTGAAGCTTTCTTT	CASSSGPMNTEAFF
TRBV11-2	TRBJ2-2	NA	NA	TGTGCCAGCAGCCCCTGGGGCGCCGCCGGGGAGCTGTTTTTT	CASSPWGAAGELFF
TRBV27	TRBJ1-1	TRBD1	NA	TGTGCCAGCCGATCCCGGGACAGGGGGCGGGGAGCTTTCTTT	CASRSRDRGRGAFF
TRBV5-1	TRBJ2-4	NA	NA	TGCGCCAGCAGCTTGGCCCAAGGTGGTCAAAACATTCAGTACTTC	CASSLAQGGQNIQYF
TRBV19	TRBJ1-1	NA	NA	TGTGCCAGTAGTATAAACTTCAGGGACACTGAAGCTTTCTTT	CASSINFRDTEAFF
TRBV7-6	TRBJ2-5	TRBD2	NA	TGTGCCAGTACCCGGCGGGAGAGGAGGGAGACCCAGTACTTC	CASTRRERRETQYF
TRBV10-3	TRBJ1-2	TRBD1	NA	TGTGCCATCAGTGAGTTCACAGGGGGCTCCGGCTACACCTTC	CAISEFTGGSGYTF
TRBV28	TRBJ1-1	NA	NA	TGTGCCAGCAGTCCACCACATAGAGGCAGTGAAGCTTTCTTT	CASSPPHRGSEAFF
TRBV5-1	TRBJ2-1	NA	NA	TGCGCCAGCAGCTTTACCCCCGCGGGTGAGCAGTTCTTC	CASSFTPAGEQFF
TRBV19	TRBJ1-2	NA	NA	TGTGCCAGTAGTGGGGTAGGCTATGGCTACACCTTC	CASSGVGYGYTF
TRBV5-1	TRBJ2-5	NA	NA	TGCGCCAGCAGCTTGGAAGGGCGTTGGGCCGGGAGACAAGAGACCCAGTACTTC	CASSLEGRWAGRQETQYF
TRBV29-1	TRBJ2-2	TRBD1	NA	TGCAGCGCGGGGCAGGGGGCCGGGGAGCTGTTTTTT	CSAGQGAGELFF
TRBV5-1	TRBJ2-7	NA	NA	TGCGCCAGCAGCTTGTTTATGGAGGGCGAGCAGTACTTC	CASSLFMEGEQYF
TRBV30	TRBJ1-5	NA	NA	TGTGCCTGGAGAGGGACGGGCAACAATCAGCCCCAGCATTTT	CAWRGTGNNQPQHF
TRBV12-5	TRBJ2-3	NA	few	TGTGCTAGTGGTTTGTCAGCAGCTAGCACAGATACGCAGTATTTT	CASGLSAASTDTQYF
TRBV30	TRBJ1-1	NA	NA	TGTGCCTGGAGCGCCGGGCCAGGGGTTGAAGCTTTCTTT	CAWSAGPGVEAFF
TRBV10-3	TRBJ1-1	NA	NA	TGTGCCATCAGCCCCCGAGGCAGGGACACTGAAGCTTTCTTT	CAISPRGRDTEAFF
TRBV4-1	TRBJ1-2	TRBD1	NA	TGCGCCAGCAGCCGGATCCAGGGGGCGCTCGACTATGGCTACACCTTC	CASSRIQGALDYGYTF
TRBV28	TRBJ2-7	TRBD1	NA	TGTGCCAGCAGAAAAGACAGGGGGCGACCCGGCGAGCAGTACTTC	CASRKDRGRPGEQYF
TRBV7-2	TRBJ2-5	NA	NA	TGTGCCAGCAGCTTAGTTGAGTCGTCGAAGACCCAGTACTTC	CASSLVESSKTQYF
TRBV6-1	TRBJ1-2	NA	few	TGTGCCAGCAGTGAAGTGGGGCACTATGGCTACACCTTC	CASSEVGHYGYTF
TRBV6-5	TRBJ1-1	NA	once	TGTGCCAGCAGCCCAGGTGGACACACTGAAGCTTTCTTT	CASSPGGHTEAFF
TRBV2	TRBJ1-2	NA	NA	TGTGCCAGCAAACCCGATAGACCCGGGTATGGCTACACCTTC	CASKPDRPGYGYTF
TRBV19	TRBJ2-1	TRBD2	few	TGTGCCAGTAGTACCTTACTAGCGGCCGGCCCGCAGGAGCAGTTCTTC	CASSTLLAAGPQEQFF
TRBV20-1	TRBJ2-1	NA	NA	TGCAGTGCTCGGACAGTGGAGCAGTTCTTC	CSARTVEQFF
TRBV11-2	TRBJ1-2	NA	NA	TGTGCCAGCAGCTTAGATCCGGCAGCTAACTATGGCTACACCTTC	CASSLDPAANYGYTF
TRBV27	TRBJ1-2	NA	NA	TGTGCCAGCAGTCCTTCTCCGCTGGGCTCCTATGGCTACACCTTC	CASSPSPLGSYGYTF
TRBV6-6	TRBJ1-3	NA	NA	TGTGCCAGCGGGAGGGGACTCTCTGGAAACACCATATATTTT	CASGRGLSGNTIYF
TRBV6-5	TRBJ1-6	NA	NA	TGTGCCAGCAGTTACGGACGTACTTCACCCCTCCACTTT	CASSYGRTSPLHF